The 30 T cell receptor beta chains below all came from one sample that was sequenced in a study of identical twins. TCRdb passed the 5' RACE reads through MiXCR, listing each CDR3 protein once. The sample has 1.5 million to 2 million distinct CDR3 sequences, 32% seen once. What was sequenced was cord blood. The receptors derive from a newborn girl in good health.

This clonotype turned up a few times. The gene calls are TRBV6-6 and TRBJ1-2; 7 bases fit TRBD1. J lost 8 bases, V lost 4 bases, and 10 bases had no gene match. Germline CDR1 is MNHNY and CDR2 is SVGAGI (reference sequence). There are 14 residues in the CDR3. The CDR3 coding sequence is TGTGCCAGCAGTTGGGACAGCCTCTCGGGGGGCTACACCTTC. This encodes CASSWDSLSGGYTF.

This rearrangement joins TRBV4-2 to TRBJ2-7; 9 bases map to TRBD2. Trimming at V came to 3 bases and at J to 2 bases, leaving 5 bases not matched to a gene. The CDR3 sequence is 15 residues long. Germline CDR1 is LGHNA and CDR2 is YNFKEQ. The CDR3 nucleotides are TGTGCCAGCAGCCAGGTTAGCGGGAGCCCCTACGAGCAGTACTTC. Its protein product is CASSQVSGSPYEQYF.

In DNA form, the CDR3 reads TGTGCCATCAGTGCAGGCGGTAGACTAGGTTCACCCCTCCACTTT. The encoded protein is CAISAGGRLGSPLHF. The chain joins TRBV10-3 to TRBJ1-6; D unclear. Germline V CDR1 and CDR2: ENHRY, SYGVKD. Trimming pared 4 bases from V and 9 bases from J, leaving 16 bases between. The length of the CDR3 is 15 residues.

The chain couples TRBV7-9 to TRBJ1-2; 10 bases align to TRBD1. J lost 2 bases, V lost 6 bases, and 6 bases had no gene match. Germline assignment: CDR1 SEHNR and CDR2 FQNEAQ (reference sequence). The length of the CDR3 is 15 residues. This chain's CDR3 is CASSYDRGRNYGYTF. The CDR3 region has the DNA TGTGCCAGCAGTTATGACAGGGGGCGCAACTATGGCTACACCTTC.

V and J are TRBV24-1 and TRBJ2-5, with D perhaps matching TRBD1 (6 bases). The CDR3 totals 12 residues. The V end was cut by 5 bases, the J end by 11 bases, with 14 bases between. CDR1 KGHDR and CDR2 SFDVKD come from the germline V gene. The CDR3 region has the DNA TGTGCCACCAGTGCGACAGGCGAAGGGCAGTACTTC. Translation: CATSATGEGQYF.

As concerns this clonotype: The CDR3 does not end in the conserved phenylalanine or tryptophan, so this is likely a read error. The chain couples TRBV2 to TRBJ2-7; perhaps TRBD1 as D (5 bases). V lost 7 bases and J 3 bases, leaving 10 bases between the germline ends. Germline values: CDR1 SNHLY, CDR2 FYNNEI. The CDR3 extends over 12 amino acids. The CDR3 region has the DNA TGTGCCAGCATGGCAGGGATCTACGAGCAGTACTAC. It codes for CASMAGIYEQYY.

The CDR3 loop reads CASSGTSGMEGYNEQFF. CDR3 nucleotide sequence: TGTGCCAGCAGTGGGACTAGCGGGATGGAGGGCTACAATGAGCAGTTCTTC. This chain connects TRBV28 to TRBJ2-1, with 13 bases that match TRBD2. Germline CDR1 and CDR2: MDHEN and SYDVKM. J gave up 3 bases and V 5 bases, and 7 bases lay outside the gene matches. This CDR3 has 17 amino acids.

This clonotype was counted a few times. This chain links TRBV9 with TRBJ2-7; D gene unclear. From germline, CDR1 is SGDLS and CDR2 YYNGEE. The CDR3 extends over 14 amino acids. Trimming stripped 0 bases from V and 4 bases from J, with 11 bases between. In DNA form, the CDR3 reads TGTGCCAGCAGCGTAGAGGGATACTCGTACGAGCAGTACTTC. It codes for CASSVEGYSYEQYF.

The CDR3 DNA reads as TGTGCCAGCTCAGTCACAGCGGCTGATAATGAAAAACTGTTTTTT. It encodes CASSVTAADNEKLFF. The chain couples TRBV18 to TRBJ1-4, with D uncertain. This CDR3 contains 15 residues. Deletions cut 5 bases from V and 4 bases from J, with 14 bases between. Germline loops: CDR1 KGHSH, CDR2 LQKENI.

There are a few counts of this clonotype. The V gene is TRBV7-2, the J gene TRBJ1-2; D possibly corresponds to TRBD1 (5 bases). Germline CDR1 reads SGHTA; CDR2 reads FQGNSA. The CDR3 covers 15 residues. Trimming shortened V by 2 bases and J by 6 bases, and 16 bases separated the two germline ends. CDR3 DNA sequence: TGTGCCAGCAGCTTAACCCCCCGTTGGGGGGATGGCTACACCTTC. Translation gives CASSLTPRWGDGYTF.

A word on this clonotype: Because the CDR3 is missing its conserved closing phenylalanine or tryptophan, this is likely a read error. CDR3 bases: TGCGCCAGCAGCCAAACGGGACTAGCGGGGGGTGAGCAGTTCTTA. Its protein product is CASSQTGLAGGEQFL. V and J are TRBV4-1 and TRBJ2-1, with 15 bases aligning to TRBD2. The ends lost 2 bases at V and 9 bases at J; junction bases unmatched: 2. The length of the CDR3 is 15 residues. CDR1 is MGHRA, CDR2 YSYEKL, per germline.

The sample holds a few counts of this clonotype. The chain couples TRBV20-1 to TRBJ2-3; 8 bases agree with TRBD2. Germline loops: CDR1 DFQATT, CDR2 SNEGSKA (reference sequence). The trim removed 3 bases at V and 0 bases at J, leaving 11 bases unmatched. This CDR3 is 17 amino acids long. The CDR3: CSASMAGGTRSTDTQYF. The CDR3 nucleotides are TGCAGTGCTAGTATGGCGGGGGGAACACGTAGCACAGATACGCAGTATTTT.

This clonotype was observed a handful of times. The V gene is TRBV3-1, the J gene TRBJ2-1; 9 positions agree with TRBD2. The CDR3 contains 19 residues. From germline, CDR1 is LGHDT and CDR2 YNNKEL (reference sequence). Trimming removed 4 bases from V and 0 bases from J; junction bases left unmatched: 13. The CDR3 reads CASSLYSGGYPSSYNEQFF. In DNA form, the CDR3 reads TGTGCCAGCAGCCTATATAGCGGGGGCTACCCCAGCTCCTACAATGAGCAGTTCTTC.

This clonotype has just a few counts. The CDR3 DNA follows: TGTGCCAGCCGGCTAGGTTCTTCAGATACGCAGTATTTT. It encodes CASRLGSSDTQYF. The chain recombines TRBV3-1 with TRBJ2-3; the D is unclear. Trimming removed 8 bases at V and 4 bases at J, with 13 bases between. The CDR3 length is 13 residues. The germline V gene encodes CDR1 LGHDT and CDR2 YNNKEL (reference sequence).

Only a few counts were recorded for this clonotype. V and J are TRBV28 and TRBJ1-5; the match to TRBD1 covers 8 bases. With V trimmed by 2 bases and J by 7 bases, 7 bases remained unmatched. The V gene's germline CDR1 is MDHEN and CDR2 SYDVKM. The length of the CDR3 is 15 residues. Here the CDR3 DNA reads TGTGCCAGCAGTTTAGGACAGGGTTCGGACCAGCCCCAGCATTTT. Residues: CASSLGQGSDQPQHF.

The chain links TRBV20-1 to TRBJ2-3; 7 bases are shared with TRBD1. Germline V gives CDR1 DFQATT, CDR2 SNEGSKA (reference sequence). The CDR3 loop spans 14 amino acids. V shed 5 bases and J 4 bases; nucleotides not matched to a gene: 9. CDR3 bases: TGCAGTGCTTCCCGACAGGGTCCCGCAGATACGCAGTATTTT. It codes for CSASRQGPADTQYF.

The rearrangement joins TRBV7-2 to TRBJ2-3, with no clear D. The germline CDR1 and CDR2 sequences are SGHTA and FQGNSA. Trimming pared 3 bases from V and 1 base from J, leaving 14 bases between. This CDR3 comprises 16 residues. CDR3 residues: CASSLVPGHRTDTQYF. CDR3 DNA sequence: TGTGCCAGCAGCTTGGTCCCAGGCCACCGCACAGATACGCAGTATTTT. Combining the CDR3 with reference TRBV7-2 and TRBJ2-3 gives the whole variable domain GAGVSQSPSNKVTEKGKDVELRCDPISGHTALYWYRQSLGQGLEFLIYFQGNSAPDKSGLPSDRFSAERTGGSVSTLTIQRTQQEDSAVYLCASSLVPGHRTDTQYFGPGTRLTVL.

V and J are TRBV20-1 and TRBJ1-5; unclear D gene. The V end was cut by 3 bases, the J end by 1 base, with 13 bases between. The CDR3 sequence is 15 residues long. Germline loops: CDR1 DFQATT, CDR2 SNEGSKA (reference sequence). Written as DNA, the CDR3 is TGCAGTGCTAGTGATTCCGGGTTAAGCAATCAGCCCCAGCATTTT. The encoded protein is CSASDSGLSNQPQHF.

CDR3 DNA: TGCAGCGTTTCGGGAGATTCCTACAATGAGCAGTTCTTC. It is translated as CSVSGDSYNEQFF. The V gene is TRBV29-1, the J gene TRBJ2-1, with D maybe TRBD2 (6 bases). The germline CDR1 and CDR2 sequences are SQVTM and ANQGSEA. The V and J ends lost 5 bases and 1 base respectively, with 9 bases between them. This CDR3 contains 13 residues.

This clonotype has a handful of counts. The chain links TRBV6-1 to TRBJ2-3, with a weak D call TRBD2 (5 bases). The germline V gene has CDR1 MNHNS and CDR2 SASEGT. Trimming removed 7 bases from V and 0 bases from J, with 11 bases in between. The CDR3 has 14 amino acids. CDR3 DNA sequence: TGTGCCAGCATTCGACTACATAGCACAGATACGCAGTATTTT. Protein product: CASIRLHSTDTQYF.

Regarding this clonotype: The junction shows a germline mismatch at one end, possibly a read error. The CDR3 DNA reads as TGTCCCAGTAGTACCTCGGGGGTTGGGGAGACCCAGTACTTC. Protein product: CPSSTSGVGETQYF. The J gene is TRBJ2-5, the V gene TRBV19; TRBD2 is a possible D gene (6 bases). This CDR3 is 14 amino acids long. Per germline, CDR1 LNHDA and CDR2 SQIVND (reference sequence).

This chain links TRBV27 with TRBJ2-3; D is ambiguous. Germline CDR1 MNHEY, CDR2 SMNVEV (reference sequence). The ends were cut back, 8 bases at V and 2 bases at J, with 5 bases in the middle. The CDR3 has 11 amino acids. The CDR3 sequence: CASQTTDTQYF. DNA of the CDR3: TGTGCCAGCCAGACCACAGATACGCAGTATTTT.

The chain employs TRBV21-1 and TRBJ1-2; TRBD1, the D gene given by the table, was not confirmed from the DNA. TRBV21-1 has pseudogene status. CDR3 length: 14 residues. CDR3 nucleotide sequence: TGTGCCAGCAGCCCTAGACCAGGGGACTTGGGCTACACCTTC. Translated: CASSPRPGDLGYTF.

This clonotype has more than one count but fewer than ten. The chain couples TRBV6-2 or TRBV6-3 to TRBJ1-5; 7 bases map to TRBD1. The CDR3 extends over 15 amino acids. V was pared by 0 bases and J by 4 bases, with 3 bases of the junction left unmatched. The V gene's germline CDR1 is MNHEY and CDR2 SVGEGT. The CDR3 protein is CASSYSSTGNQPQHF. The CDR3 DNA reads as TGTGCCAGCAGTTACTCTTCGACAGGGAATCAGCCCCAGCATTTT.

This clonotype was picked up a small number of times. V and J are TRBV2 and TRBJ2-3; maybe TRBD1 (6 bases). Germline-derived CDR1 and CDR2 are SNHLY and FYNNEI. The CDR3 contains 14 residues. Trimming cost V 6 bases and J 2 bases, with 12 bases left between them. Here the CDR3 DNA reads TGTGCCAGCAGGCGAGGACAGATCACAGATACGCAGTATTTT. Amino acids: CASRRGQITDTQYF.

This clonotype was counted a few times. The V gene is TRBV11-2, the J gene TRBJ2-1; 7 bases line up with TRBD2. The CDR3 is made up of 16 amino acids. The V gene end was trimmed by 0 bases and the J gene end by 2 bases; junction bases not matched to a gene: 4. The germline gives CDR1 SGHAT, CDR2 FQNNGV. The CDR3, as DNA: TGTGCCAGCAGCTTAGATAGCGGGTACCCCTACAATGAGCAGTTCTTC. This sequence encodes CASSLDSGYPYNEQFF.

This clonotype is a singleton in its sample. CDR3 nucleotide sequence: TGTGCCAGCAGTGAGATGGGACAGGGGGCAAGTGGGGCCAACGTCCTGACTTTC. This translates into CASSEMGQGASGANVLTF. The V gene is TRBV6-4, the J gene TRBJ2-6, with 12 nucleotides matching TRBD1. J gave up 3 bases and V 3 bases, and 6 bases lay outside the gene matches. The CDR3 consists of 18 residues. In germline, CDR1 is MRHNA, CDR2 SNTAGT.

This CDR3 reads CASSLGDRDLSGNTIYF. DNA of the CDR3: TGTGCCAGCAGCTTAGGAGACAGGGACCTCTCTGGAAACACCATATATTTT. The chain recombines TRBV7-6 with TRBJ1-3; 7 nucleotides match TRBD1. The junction had 6 bases not matched to a gene; V was cut back by 1 base and J by 0 bases. This CDR3 is 17 amino acids long. The germline V gene encodes CDR1 SGHVS and CDR2 FNYEAQ.

This clonotype has ten or more counts. J is TRBJ1-2 and V is TRBV10-3, with D unresolved. Trimming pared 0 bases from V and 6 bases from J, leaving 5 bases between. CDR3 length equals 12 residues. Germline-derived CDR1 and CDR2 are ENHRY and SYGVKD. The CDR3 nucleotides read TGTGCCATCAGTGAGTCGAGGGATGGCTACACCTTC. Amino acids: CAISESRDGYTF.

A few counts support this clonotype. CDR3 in DNA: TGTGCCAGCAGTGAAGCGTCGGGACTAGCGAGGGCCCAGTACTTC. This gives the protein CASSEASGLARAQYF. The chain employs TRBV2 and TRBJ2-5, with 10 bases that match TRBD2. This CDR3 is built from 15 residues. The germline V gene has CDR1 SNHLY and CDR2 FYNNEI. The ends lost 0 bases at V and 9 bases at J; junction bases unmatched: 7.